These 4 T cell receptor beta chains came from one sample sequenced in a study of blood T cell repertoires in COVID-19. TCRdb's copy holds only in-frame clones and misses some; the assay was immunoSEQ multiplex PCR. The sample has fewer than 350,000 clones, roughly 90% seen once. Sequenced: peripheral blood. The receptors stem from a man aged 25 to 40 with COVID-19, enrolled during active disease.

This chain connects TRBV6-6 to TRBJ1-5, with 11 bases matching TRBD1. The V and J ends lost 2 bases and 9 bases, in that order; junction bases with no gene match: 9. This CDR3 is 16 amino acids long. Germline values: CDR1 MNHNY, CDR2 SVGAGI (reference sequence). CDR3 DNA sequence: TGTGCCAGCAGTTACCCGATTGGGACAGGGGGATCGCCCCAGCATTTT. Translation: CASSYPIGTGGSPQHF.

The sample holds a few counts of this clone. The chain couples TRBV7-9 to TRBJ2-3; TRBD2 agrees at 10 bases. This CDR3 comprises 16 residues. The trim removed 1 base at V and 0 bases at J, leaving 1 base unmatched. Germline V lookup: CDR1 SEHNR, CDR2 FQNEAQ (reference sequence). CDR3 protein: CASSLGTSGSTDTQYF. The CDR3, as DNA: TGTGCCAGCAGCTTAGGGACTAGCGGCAGCACAGATACGCAGTATTTT.

The V call is TRBV30, the J call TRBJ2-2, with 9 bases fitting TRBD1. From germline, CDR1 is GTSNPN and CDR2 SVGIG (reference sequence). With 6 bases clipped from V and 4 bases from J, the junction kept 6 bases outside the gene matches. The CDR3 contains 14 residues. Written as DNA, the CDR3 is TGTGCCTGTAAGGGGACAGGGTCCACCGGGGAGCTGTTTTTT. It specifies CACKGTGSTGELFF.

V and J are TRBV7-8 and TRBJ2-5, with TRBD2 matching 9 bases. CDR3 length: 15 residues. V lost 5 bases, J lost 3 bases, and 7 bases stayed unmatched. CDR1 is SGHVS, CDR2 FQNEAQ, per germline. CDR3 in DNA: TGTGCCAGCAGCCCCGCCGCGGGGGGGAAAGAGACCCAGTACTTC. It is translated as CASSPAAGGKETQYF.